This TCR beta chain emerged from a study of early T cells in non-severe SARS-CoV-2 infection. The CDR3 totals 15 residues. Germline CDR1 and CDR2: DFQATT and SNEGSKA (reference sequence). The trim removed 0 bases at V and 5 bases at J, leaving 7 bases unmatched. TCRdb re-called the 5' RACE reads with MiXCR, one entry per CDR3 protein. The sample yields roughly 28,000 distinct CDR3 sequences, roughly 4.3% seen once. This clonotype was seen at least ten times. The chain is built from TRBV20-1 and TRBJ2-1, with 7 bases that match TRBD2. This TCR came from an adult who was a healthcare worker with PCR-confirmed SARS-CoV-2 infection or an uninfected control (not recorded which). The specimen was whole blood. The CDR3 spells CSARELLADNNEQFF. CDR3 coding DNA: TGCAGTGCTAGAGAGCTCCTAGCGGATAACAATGAGCAGTTCTTC.